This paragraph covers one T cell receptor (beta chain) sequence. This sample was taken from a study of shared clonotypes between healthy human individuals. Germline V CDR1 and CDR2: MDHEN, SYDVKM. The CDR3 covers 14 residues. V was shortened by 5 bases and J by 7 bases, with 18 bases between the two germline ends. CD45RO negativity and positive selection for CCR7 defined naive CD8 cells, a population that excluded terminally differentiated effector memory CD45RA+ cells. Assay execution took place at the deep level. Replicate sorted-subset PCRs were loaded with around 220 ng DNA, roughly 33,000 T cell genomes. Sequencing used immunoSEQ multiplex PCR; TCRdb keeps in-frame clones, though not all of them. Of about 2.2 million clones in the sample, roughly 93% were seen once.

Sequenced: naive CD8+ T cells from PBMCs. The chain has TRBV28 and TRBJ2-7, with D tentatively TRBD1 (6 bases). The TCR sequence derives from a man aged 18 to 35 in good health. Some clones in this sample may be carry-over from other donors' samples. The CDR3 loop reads CASSDTGHLREQYF. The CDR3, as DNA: TGTGCCAGCAGTGATACGGGACACCTGAGGGAGCAGTACTTC.